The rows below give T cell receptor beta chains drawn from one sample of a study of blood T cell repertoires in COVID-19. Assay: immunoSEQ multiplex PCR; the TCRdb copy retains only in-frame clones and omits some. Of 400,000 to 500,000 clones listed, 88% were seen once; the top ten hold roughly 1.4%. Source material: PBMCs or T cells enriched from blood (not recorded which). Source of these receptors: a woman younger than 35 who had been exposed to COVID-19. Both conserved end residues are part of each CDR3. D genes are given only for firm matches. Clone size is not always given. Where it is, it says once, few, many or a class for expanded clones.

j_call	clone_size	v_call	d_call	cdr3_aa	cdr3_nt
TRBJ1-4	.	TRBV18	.	CASSPITASEGHEKLFF	TGTGCCAGCTCACCAATTACAGCCAGCGAGGGTCATGAAAAACTGTTTTTT
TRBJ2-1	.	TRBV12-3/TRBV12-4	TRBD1	CASTNRGANEQFF	TGTGCCAGCACCAACAGGGGTGCCAATGAGCAGTTCTTC
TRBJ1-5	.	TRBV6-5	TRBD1	CASSAPGGQPQHF	TGTGCCAGCAGCGCCCCAGGGGGACAGCCCCAGCATTTT
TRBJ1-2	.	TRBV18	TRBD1	CASSRTGANYGYTF	TGTGCCAGCTCACGGACAGGAGCGAACTATGGCTACACCTTC
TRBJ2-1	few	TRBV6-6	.	CASTPPGVSSYNEQFF	TGTGCCAGCACCCCCCCCGGGGTTAGCTCCTACAATGAGCAGTTCTTC
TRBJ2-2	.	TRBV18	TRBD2	CASSPGLAGEIGELFF	TGTGCCAGCTCACCGGGACTAGCGGGAGAAATCGGGGAGCTGTTTTTT
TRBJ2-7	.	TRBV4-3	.	CASSQVWASYYEQYF	TGCGCCAGCAGCCAAGTCTGGGCCTCTTACTACGAGCAGTACTTC
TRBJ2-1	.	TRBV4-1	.	CASSPTQPNSYNEQFF	TGCGCCAGCAGCCCCACACAACCCAACTCCTACAATGAGCAGTTCTTC
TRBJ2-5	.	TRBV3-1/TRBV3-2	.	CASSHQDYRSGETQYF	TGTGCCAGCAGCCACCAGGACTATCGATCTGGGGAGACCCAGTACTTC
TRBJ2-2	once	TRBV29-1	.	CSVFRGNTGELFF	TGCAGCGTTTTCCGGGGGAACACCGGGGAGCTGTTTTTT
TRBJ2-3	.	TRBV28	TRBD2	CASSLWGTSGITDTQYF	TGTGCCAGCAGTTTATGGGGGACTAGCGGGATCACAGATACGCAGTATTTT
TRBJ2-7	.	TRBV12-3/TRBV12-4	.	CASSLPPGREQYF	TGTGCCAGCAGCCTCCCTCCAGGCCGAGAGCAGTACTTC
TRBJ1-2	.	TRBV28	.	CASSSDKPHGYTF	TGTGCCAGCAGTTCAGACAAGCCCCATGGCTACACCTTC
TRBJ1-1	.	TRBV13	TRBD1	CASSSSTGVNTEAFF	TGTGCCAGCAGCTCATCGACAGGGGTCAACACTGAAGCTTTCTTT
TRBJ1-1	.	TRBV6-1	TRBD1	CASSVGIGDRATEAFF	TGTGCCAGCAGTGTCGGGATCGGGGACAGGGCCACTGAAGCTTTCTTT
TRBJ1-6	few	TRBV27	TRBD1	CASSWGTGNSPLHF	TGTGCCAGCAGTTGGGGGACAGGTAATTCACCCCTCCACTTT
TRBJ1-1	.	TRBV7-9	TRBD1	CASSLGDRGTNTEAFF	TGTGCCAGCAGCTTAGGCGACAGGGGGACTAACACTGAAGCTTTCTTT
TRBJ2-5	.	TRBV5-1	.	CASSPSLETQYF	TGCGCCAGCAGCCCCTCCTTGGAGACCCAGTACTTC
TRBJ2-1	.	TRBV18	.	CASSPSGLLTTAYNEQFF	TGTGCCAGCTCACCATCAGGGCTACTTACAACAGCTTACAATGAGCAGTTCTTC
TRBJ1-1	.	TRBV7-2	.	CASSLAPQSTEAFF	TGTGCCAGCAGCTTAGCCCCGCAGTCCACTGAAGCTTTCTTT
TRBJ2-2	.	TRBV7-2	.	CASSLEGGRELFF	TGTGCCAGCAGCTTAGAAGGAGGGAGGGAGCTGTTTTTT
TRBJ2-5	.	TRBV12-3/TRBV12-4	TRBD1	CASTMDREETQYF	TGTGCCAGCACCATGGACAGGGAGGAGACCCAGTACTTC
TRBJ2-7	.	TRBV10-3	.	CAAGPRPPTPHEQYF	TGTGCCGCAGGCCCGCGCCCCCCGACACCCCACGAGCAGTACTTC
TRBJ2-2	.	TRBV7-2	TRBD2	CASSWGRLAGASNTGELFF	TGTGCCAGCAGCTGGGGGAGACTAGCGGGGGCTTCGAACACCGGGGAGCTGTTTTTT
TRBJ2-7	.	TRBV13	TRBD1	CASSSGPGQGAYEQYF	TGTGCCAGCAGTTCGGGCCCGGGACAGGGTGCCTACGAGCAGTACTTC
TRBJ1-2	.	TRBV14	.	CASRRSGRDLWGYTF	TGTGCCAGCAGGAGGAGCGGTCGGGATTTGTGGGGCTACACCTTC
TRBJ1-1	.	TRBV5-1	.	CASSPSQGLNTEAFF	TGCGCCAGCAGCCCTTCACAGGGTTTGAACACTGAAGCTTTCTTT
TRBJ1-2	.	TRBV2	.	CASIDGYTF	TGTGCCAGCATAGATGGCTACACCTTC
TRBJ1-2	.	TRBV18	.	CASSPGSGYTF	TGTGCCAGCTCACCGGGCAGCGGCTACACCTTC
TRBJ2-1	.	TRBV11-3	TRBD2	CASSSGLAGGNEQFF	TGTGCCAGCAGCTCCGGACTAGCGGGAGGTAATGAGCAGTTCTTC
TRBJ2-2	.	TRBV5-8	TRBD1	CASSLETGLAGELFF	TGTGCCAGCAGCTTGGAGACAGGGTTGGCCGGGGAGCTGTTTTTT
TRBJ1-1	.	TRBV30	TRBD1	CAWKGQPGGTEAFF	TGTGCCTGGAAGGGACAGCCGGGGGGGACTGAAGCTTTCTTT
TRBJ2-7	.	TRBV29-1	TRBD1	CSVEERFTGQGDSYEQYF	TGCAGCGTTGAAGAACGGTTTACGGGACAGGGTGACTCCTACGAGCAGTACTTC
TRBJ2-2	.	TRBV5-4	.	CASSPPSTGELFF	TGTGCCAGCAGCCCCCCCTCCACCGGGGAGCTGTTTTTT
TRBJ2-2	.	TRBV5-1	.	CASSSGGTGELFF	TGCGCCAGCAGCTCAGGTGGAACCGGGGAGCTGTTTTTT
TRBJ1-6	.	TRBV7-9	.	CASSYRRGLALHF	TGTGCCAGCAGCTACCGACGGGGTTTGGCCCTCCACTTT
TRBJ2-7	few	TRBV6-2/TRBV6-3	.	CASSYSNTPRAEQYF	TGTGCCAGCAGTTACTCGAACACGCCGCGGGCCGAGCAGTACTTC
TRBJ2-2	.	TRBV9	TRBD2	CASSVGAGVSGELFF	TGTGCCAGCAGCGTAGGGGCGGGAGTTTCCGGGGAGCTGTTTTTT
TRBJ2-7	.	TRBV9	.	CASSVAGYQDEQYF	TGTGCCAGCAGCGTAGCGGGGTATCAAGACGAGCAGTACTTC
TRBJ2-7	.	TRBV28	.	CASSSLSEQYF	TGTGCCAGCAGTTCCCTTAGCGAGCAGTACTTC
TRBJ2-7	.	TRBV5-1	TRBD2	CASSWGLAGGSPEQYF	TGCGCCAGCAGCTGGGGACTAGCGGGCGGTTCGCCCGAGCAGTACTTC